Below, 23 T cell receptor beta chains from the same sample are listed, as sequenced in a study of T cell responses to AZD1222 COVID-19 vaccine. Here immunoSEQ multiplex PCR was the method, and the copy in TCRdb shows in-frame clones only, minus some. The sample includes about 200,000 clones, roughly nine tenths seen only once; the top ten take around 3.6%. The sequenced sample was peripheral blood, obtained 28 days after the second AZD1222 dose. The receptors derive from an adult who received the AZD1222 COVID-19 vaccine.

The J gene is TRBJ2-7, the V gene TRBV13; tentative D call: TRBD2 (5 bases). Germline CDR1 reads PRHDT; CDR2 reads FYEKMQ (reference sequence). V shed 0 bases and J shed 9 bases, with 12 bases lying between them. The CDR3 length is 13 residues. CDR3 coding DNA: TGTGCCAGCAGCTTAGGCCCTGGACTTGTGCAGTACTTC. It encodes CASSLGPGLVQYF.

The V call is TRBV27, the J call TRBJ1-5; D ambiguous. The germline CDR1 and CDR2 sequences are MNHEY and SMNVEV (reference sequence). V lost 6 bases to trimming and J lost 2 bases, with 14 bases between them. The CDR3 contains 15 residues. The CDR3 loop is CASRESSRGNQPQHF. CDR3 sequence (DNA): TGTGCCAGCAGAGAGTCGTCCCGGGGCAATCAGCCCCAGCATTTT.

V is TRBV11-3 and J is TRBJ2-1; TRBD2 matches at 7 bases. Germline V gene lookup returns CDR1 SGHNT and CDR2 YENEEA. V lost 4 bases, J lost 12 bases, and 12 bases stayed unmatched. The CDR3 sequence is 14 residues long. The CDR3: CASSSYSSGTLQFF. As DNA, the CDR3 is TGTGCCAGCAGCTCTTACTCCAGCGGGACCTTGCAGTTCTTC.

J is TRBJ1-5 and V is TRBV11-3; no clear D gene. The CDR3 totals 14 residues. V was shortened by 6 bases and J by 5 bases, with 14 bases between the two germline ends. CDR1 SGHNT and CDR2 YENEEA come from the germline V gene. The CDR3 nucleotides read TGTGCCAGCAGTAGTATTAAGGGCCATCAGCCCCAGCATTTT. This sequence encodes CASSSIKGHQPQHF. The full variable domain, completed using reference TRBV11-3 and TRBJ1-5, is EAGVVQSPRYKIIEKKQPVAFWCNPISGHNTLYWYLQNLGQGPELLIRYENEEAVDDSQLPKDRFSAERLKGVDSTLKIQPAELGDSAVYLCASSSIKGHQPQHFGDGTRLSIL.

This clone showed up just once. This chain links TRBV11-3 with TRBJ2-7; D may be TRBD1 (5 bases). V was trimmed by 5 bases and J by 0 bases, leaving 17 bases between them. The CDR3 totals 16 residues. CDR1 and CDR2 (germline): SGHNT, YENEEA. For the CDR3, the DNA is TGTGCCAGCAGCGGAAAGGGTGGGGCACTCTCCTACGAGCAGTACTTC. This gives the protein CASSGKGGALSYEQYF. The whole variable domain, filled in from reference TRBV11-3 and TRBJ2-7, reads EAGVVQSPRYKIIEKKQPVAFWCNPISGHNTLYWYLQNLGQGPELLIRYENEEAVDDSQLPKDRFSAERLKGVDSTLKIQPAELGDSAVYLCASSGKGGALSYEQYFGPGTRLTVT.

The V call is TRBV18, the J call TRBJ2-5; D is perhaps TRBD1 or TRBD2 (6 bases each). Germline CDR1 reads KGHSH; CDR2 reads LQKENI. Trimming removed 1 base at V and 4 bases at J, with 10 bases between. This CDR3 spans 14 amino acids. Here the CDR3 DNA reads TGTGCCAGCTCACCACGGGGGGCAGGAGAGACCCAGTACTTC. Translated: CASSPRGAGETQYF. Full variable domain (remainder filled in from reference TRBV18 and TRBJ2-5): NAGVMQNPRHLVRRRGQEARLRCSPMKGHSHVYWYRQLPEEGLKFMVYLQKENIIDESGMPKERFSAEFPKEGPSILRIQQVVRGDSAAYFCASSPRGAGETQYFGPGTRLLVL.

This clone was seen a handful of times. The chain recombines TRBV10-3 with TRBJ1-1; 7 positions match TRBD1. The CDR3 loop spans 16 amino acids. The J segment lost 6 bases and the V segment lost 9 bases, leaving 19 bases of the junction unmatched. The germline V gene encodes CDR1 ENHRY and CDR2 SYGVKD. CDR3 residues: CAIHLPLAGGPPEAFF. As DNA, the CDR3 is TGTGCCATACACCTCCCCCTCGCAGGGGGGCCCCCTGAAGCTTTCTTT.

The chain carries TRBV2 and TRBJ2-1, with 11 bases identical to TRBD2. J gave up 1 base and V 9 bases, and 14 bases lay outside the gene matches. The CDR3 length is 18 residues. The germline gives CDR1 SNHLY, CDR2 FYNNEI. The CDR3 sequence is CASTSIWASGRSYNEQFF. The CDR3 nucleotides read TGTGCCAGTACCTCCATCTGGGCTAGCGGGAGGTCCTACAATGAGCAGTTCTTC.

The chain's CDR3 is CASRNPGTDYGYTF. The CDR3 DNA reads TGTGCCAGCAGAAACCCCGGGACGGACTATGGCTACACCTTC. This chain links TRBV5-6 with TRBJ1-2; D possibly corresponds to TRBD1 (5 bases). V gave up 5 bases and J gave up 3 bases, with 14 bases separating them. CDR1 is SGHDT and CDR2 is YYEEEE in the germline V gene. The CDR3 is made up of 14 amino acids.

This sequence joins TRBV21-1 and TRBJ2-1; TRBD2, the table's D call, lacks a check against the DNA. TRBV21-1 corresponds to a pseudogene. This CDR3 is 16 amino acids long. The CDR3 sequence: CASSKGGLLAHNEQFF. The CDR3 bases are TGTGCCAGCAGCAAAGGGGGACTATTGGCCCACAATGAGCAGTTCTTC.

The chain joins TRBV7-2 to TRBJ1-6; D may be TRBD1 (5 bases). The CDR3 totals 14 residues. V was clipped by 6 bases and J by 11 bases, with 17 bases between them. Germline V gives CDR1 SGHTA, CDR2 FQGNSA. In DNA form, the CDR3 reads TGTGCCAGCAGAGAGGACATCGCAGGGCCACCCCTCCACTTT. Translating it yields CASREDIAGPPLHF.

The V gene is TRBV30, the J gene TRBJ1-2, with D perhaps TRBD1 (5 bases). In germline, CDR1 is GTSNPN, CDR2 SVGIG (reference sequence). The CDR3 runs 13 residues. V lost 5 bases and J 2 bases, leaving 12 bases between the germline ends. The CDR3 region has the DNA TGTGCCTGGGGGAAGACAGCGAACTATGGCTACACCTTC. Its translation is CAWGKTANYGYTF.

The V call is TRBV28, the J call TRBJ2-1, with D possibly TRBD1 on 5 matching bases. This CDR3 is built from 13 residues. Per germline, CDR1 MDHEN and CDR2 SYDVKM. The germline V and J ends were trimmed by 2 bases and 6 bases, with 8 bases remaining between them. CDR3 sequence: CASSLGQGNEQFF. The CDR3 DNA reads as TGTGCCAGCAGTTTAGGGCAGGGCAATGAGCAGTTCTTC.

This clone was picked up one time. The chain joins TRBV19 to TRBJ2-1; 7 bases map to TRBD2. V shed 6 bases, J shed 4 bases, and the junction held 9 bases outside the gene matches. The V gene's germline CDR1 is LNHDA and CDR2 SQIVND (reference sequence). This CDR3 is 15 amino acids long. The CDR3 DNA reads as TGTGCCAGTAGAAAGGAGGGCGGGAGATACAATGAGCAGTTCTTC. It codes for CASRKEGGRYNEQFF.

As DNA, the CDR3 is TGTGCCAGCAGCCCTACTTTAACCTACAATGAGCAGTTCTTC. It specifies CASSPTLTYNEQFF. The chain is built from TRBV9 and TRBJ2-1; the D is unclear. Trimming left V 4 bases short and J 2 bases short, with 10 bases between. This CDR3 spans 14 amino acids. The germline V gene encodes CDR1 SGDLS and CDR2 YYNGEE.

The CDR3 sequence is CASNVLGGTDTQYF. The DNA of the CDR3 is TGTGCCAGCAACGTCCTGGGAGGCACAGATACGCAGTATTTT. V usage is TRBV9 and J usage is TRBJ2-3; TRBD2 is a possible D gene (5 bases). CDR3 size: 14 residues. Trimming took off 6 bases at V and 1 base at J, with 12 bases between the two ends. Per germline, CDR1 SGDLS and CDR2 YYNGEE.

DNA of the CDR3: TGTGCCAGCACGCGGGGAGGGAAGGCCGGGGAGCTGTTTTTT. Translation: CASTRGGKAGELFF. V is TRBV7-3 and J is TRBJ2-2; TRBD2 agrees at 7 bases. V was clipped by 7 bases and J by 6 bases; unmatched bases: 8. The CDR3 extends over 14 amino acids. The germline V gene encodes CDR1 SGHTA and CDR2 FQGTGA. The entire variable domain, with the rest obtained from reference TRBV7-3 and TRBJ2-2, is as follows: GAGVSQTPSNKVTEKGKYVELRCDPISGHTALYWYRQSLGQGPEFLIYFQGTGAADDSGLPNDRFFAVRPEGSVSTLKIQRTERGDSAVYLCASTRGGKAGELFFGEGSRLTVL.

The chain uses TRBV7-9 and TRBJ2-1; D may be TRBD1 or TRBD2 (5 bases each). Germline values: CDR1 SEHNR, CDR2 FQNEAQ (reference sequence). The germline V and J ends were trimmed by 2 bases and 10 bases, with 12 bases remaining between them. The length of the CDR3 is 13 residues. The CDR3 bases are TGTGCCAGCAGCTTAACCGTGAGGGACGAGCAGTTCTTC. Residues: CASSLTVRDEQFF.

The chain uses TRBV19 and TRBJ2-7, with D possibly TRBD1 on 6 matching bases. Trimming left V 6 bases short and J 3 bases short, with 15 bases between. From germline, CDR1 is LNHDA and CDR2 SQIVND (reference sequence). The length of the CDR3 is 14 residues. This CDR3 is CASSHTTGVYEQYF. CDR3 bases: TGTGCCAGTAGCCATACGACAGGAGTCTACGAGCAGTACTTC.

The V gene is TRBV7-6, the J gene TRBJ2-5; TRBD2 matches 7 bases. Trimming removed 5 bases from V and 2 bases from J; junction bases left unmatched: 5. The CDR3 consists of 14 residues. The germline V gene encodes CDR1 SGHVS and CDR2 FNYEAQ. Here the CDR3 reads CASSAWGGQETQYF. Written as DNA, the CDR3 is TGTGCCAGCAGCGCCTGGGGAGGGCAAGAGACCCAGTACTTC.

The chain is built from TRBV7-3 and TRBJ2-1; 12 bases agree with TRBD2. There are 17 residues in the CDR3. V shed 5 bases, J shed 7 bases, and the junction held 12 bases outside the gene matches. Germline V gives CDR1 SGHTA, CDR2 FQGTGA. CDR3 amino acids: CASSAFPSGRAVNEQFF. The DNA for the CDR3 is TGTGCCAGCAGCGCCTTTCCTAGCGGGAGGGCCGTAAATGAGCAGTTCTTC.

J is TRBJ1-1 and V is TRBV5-1; D call uncertain. Germline loops: CDR1 SGHRS, CDR2 YFSETQ. The CDR3 consists of 14 residues. Trimming took 5 bases from V and 5 from J, leaving 16 bases between them. CDR3 in amino acids: CASRIAPGGTEAFF. In DNA form, the CDR3 reads TGCGCCAGCAGAATCGCCCCAGGAGGTACTGAAGCTTTCTTT. Full variable domain (rest looked up from reference TRBV5-1 and TRBJ1-1): KAGVTQTPRYLIKTRGQQVTLSCSPISGHRSVSWYQQTPGQGLQFLFEYFSETQRNKGNFPGRFSGRQFSNSRSEMNVSTLELGDSALYLCASRIAPGGTEAFFGQGTRLTVV.

V is TRBV9 and J is TRBJ1-1; perhaps TRBD1 as D (5 bases). Trimming took off 4 bases at V and 4 bases at J, with 20 bases between the two ends. The CDR3 sequence is 16 residues long. The V gene's germline CDR1 is SGDLS and CDR2 YYNGEE. CDR3 nucleotides: TGTGCCAGCAGCCCCAGAGGAGGGGATAGGGGCACTGAAGCTTTCTTT. Amino acid sequence: CASSPRGGDRGTEAFF. Filled out from reference TRBV9 and TRBJ1-1, the complete variable domain reads DSGVTQTPKHLITATGQRVTLRCSPRSGDLSVYWYQQSLDQGLQFLIQYYNGEERAKGNILERFSAQQFPDLHSELNLSSLELGDSALYFCASSPRGGDRGTEAFFGQGTRLTVV.